These 10 T cell receptor beta chains were sequenced from one sample in a study of cytotoxic CD8 clonotypes in ibrutinib-treated CLL. This table comes from immunoSEQ multiplex PCR, and its TCRdb copy is limited to in-frame clones, with some not included. The profile shows some 300,000 clones, 80% of them singletons. The sample was PBMCs, taken before ibrutinib treatment. These receptor sequences come from a human donor with chronic lymphocytic leukemia.

J is TRBJ2-7 and V is TRBV7-3; 11 bases line up with TRBD1. Germline lookup yields CDR1 SGHTA and CDR2 FQGTGA. J lost 7 bases, V lost 4 bases, and 6 bases had no gene match. This CDR3 spans 14 amino acids. The CDR3 sequence: CASSWDRGTGEQYF. CDR3 in DNA: TGTGCCAGCAGCTGGGACAGGGGGACCGGGGAGCAGTACTTC.

The CDR3 protein is CASSLASFKNRDFSTGELFF. CDR3 nucleotides: TGTGCCAGCAGCTTAGCATCTTTCAAGAACAGGGACTTCAGCACCGGGGAGCTGTTTTTT. The chain joins TRBV7-2 to TRBJ2-2; either TRBD1 or TRBD2 may fit D (6 bases each). The germline V gene encodes CDR1 SGHTA and CDR2 FQGNSA. The length of the CDR3 is 20 residues. Trimming took off 0 bases at V and 4 bases at J, with 24 bases between the two ends.

The V gene is TRBV7-2, the J gene TRBJ2-7, with TRBD2 matching over 12 bases. The germline gives CDR1 SGHTA, CDR2 FQGNSA. The V gene end was trimmed by 1 base and the J gene end by 4 bases; junction bases not matched to a gene: 14. The CDR3 sequence is 19 residues long. This CDR3 is CASSLGLRLAGERAYEQYF. The CDR3 DNA sequence: TGTGCCAGCAGCTTAGGTTTACGACTAGCGGGGGAAAGGGCTTACGAGCAGTACTTC.

The chain employs TRBV4-1 and TRBJ2-7; D is unclear. The V end lost 1 base, the J end lost 2 bases, and 9 bases lay between the germline ends. CDR1 and CDR2 (germline): MGHRA, YSYEKL. The CDR3 loop spans 14 amino acids. DNA of the CDR3: TGCGCCAGCAGCCAAGGGACCCTTACCTACGAGCAGTACTTC. It translates to CASSQGTLTYEQYF.

This chain connects TRBV14 to TRBJ2-1; no reliable D call. The CDR3 sequence is 17 residues long. Trimming took off 0 bases at V and 4 bases at J, with 16 bases between the two ends. Germline V gene data show CDR1 as SGHDN and CDR2 as FVKESK. The CDR3 coding sequence is TGTGCCAGCAGCCAAGATGAGGTCATAGATCAGTACAATGAGCAGTTCTTC. This sequence encodes CASSQDEVIDQYNEQFF.

This chain connects TRBV19 to TRBJ2-1, with D possibly TRBD1 on 5 matching bases. This CDR3 spans 14 amino acids. Trimming cost V 1 base and J 7 bases, with 11 bases left between them. Germline-derived CDR1 and CDR2 are LNHDA and SQIVND (reference sequence). The CDR3 region is CASSIVTVKNEQFF. The CDR3 region has the DNA TGTGCCAGTAGTATAGTGACAGTAAAAAATGAGCAGTTCTTC.

The chain joins TRBV9 to TRBJ1-5, with a weak D call TRBD1 (5 bases). In germline, CDR1 is SGDLS, CDR2 YYNGEE. This CDR3 spans 14 amino acids. The V end lost 3 bases, the J end lost 5 bases, and 12 bases lay between the germline ends. CDR3: CASSAGGVHQPQHF. The CDR3, as DNA: TGTGCCAGCAGCGCTGGGGGTGTACATCAGCCCCAGCATTTT.

V usage is TRBV10-3 and J usage is TRBJ1-4; 8 bases agree with TRBD1. V trimming: 5 bases; J trimming: 8 bases; junction bases outside the gene matches: 7. The CDR3 sequence is 14 residues long. Germline loops: CDR1 ENHRY, CDR2 SYGVKD. The CDR3 sequence: CAISPGGAEEKLFF. The CDR3 DNA is TGTGCCATCAGTCCAGGGGGCGCGGAGGAAAAACTGTTTTTT.

The V call is TRBV7-6, the J call TRBJ2-1; TRBD2 matches 7 bases. Germline CDR1 is SGHVS and CDR2 is FNYEAQ. CDR3 length: 16 residues. Losses at the gene ends were 4 bases for V and 3 bases for J; bases not matched to a gene: 9. CDR3 protein: CASSSGLDSIYNEQFF. The CDR3 DNA is TGTGCCAGCAGCTCAGGACTAGACTCGATCTACAATGAGCAGTTCTTC.

Only a few counts were recorded for this clone. The chain carries TRBV7-9 and TRBJ1-2; the D gene is possibly TRBD1 (5 bases). The CDR3 runs to 12 residues. Germline CDR1 is SEHNR and CDR2 is FQNEAQ (reference sequence). The ends were cut back, 6 bases at V and 6 bases at J, with 11 bases in the middle. The CDR3 coding sequence is TGTGCCAGCAGACGGGACGAAAATGGCTACACCTTC. Its translation: CASRRDENGYTF.